This TCR beta chain originates from a study of T cells in Graves' hyperthyroidism and ophthalmopathy. CDR1 MGHRA and CDR2 YSYEKL come from the germline V gene. Germline trimming cut 3 bases from V and 3 bases from J; bases unmatched to any gene: 10. The CDR3 contains 16 residues. RNA transcripts served as the template for amplifying TCR beta CDR3 regions. The TCR CDR3 first-round RT-PCR relied on the HTBI primer set. In TCRdb, the multiplex PCR reads were re-called with MiXCR into one record per CDR3 protein. The table records 20,000 or so distinct CDR3 sequences, about 49% of them present only once. This clonotype was found many times.

The chain uses TRBV4-1 and TRBJ2-7; 8 bases match TRBD1. The source is a woman in her 40s with Graves' hyperthyroidism that later progressed to Graves' ophthalmopathy. The sequencing sample was made of blood. CDR3 DNA sequence: TGCGCCAGCAGCCACGAAATAACGGACAGGGTCTACGAGCAGTACTTC. Translated: CASSHEITDRVYEQYF.